Shown below are 7 T cell receptor beta chains from a single sample sequenced in a study of T cell responses to AZD1222 COVID-19 vaccine. Only in-frame clones appear in the TCRdb table, and some are missing; sequencing was by immunoSEQ multiplex PCR. Of about 94,000 clones in the sample, 85% were seen once. The sample here was peripheral blood, taken 28 days after the second AZD1222 dose. These receptors came from an adult who received the AZD1222 COVID-19 vaccine.

Turning to this clone: A junction boundary mismatches the germline segment, possibly from a read error. Other DNA sequences within the sample encode an identical CDR3. The chain carries TRBV11-2 and TRBJ1-5; tentative D call: TRBD1 (6 bases). The germline gives CDR1 SGHAT, CDR2 FQNNGV. This CDR3 is built from 14 residues. The CDR3 loop reads CASSLGVGGAHRNF. The CDR3 bases are TGTGCCAGCAGCTTAGGGGTGGGGGGGGCCCATAGGAATTTT.

The J gene is TRBJ1-3, the V gene TRBV28, with D unresolved. Between the trimmed V and J ends, which lost 2 bases and 0 bases, there was a span of 14 bases. CDR3 length: 17 residues. The germline V gene encodes CDR1 MDHEN and CDR2 SYDVKM. The CDR3 DNA follows: TGTGCCAGCAGTTTACTAGGGTTTTCGGGCTCTGGAAACACCATATATTTT. This encodes CASSLLGFSGSGNTIYF. Using reference TRBV28 and TRBJ1-3 for the parts outside the CDR3, the full variable domain is DVKVTQSSRYLVKRTGEKVFLECVQDMDHENMFWYRQDPGLGLRLIYFSYDVKMKEKGDIPEGYSVSREKKERFSLILESASTNQTSMYLCASSLLGFSGSGNTIYFGEGSWLTVV.

J is TRBJ2-1 and V is TRBV28, with D perhaps matching TRBD1 or TRBD2 (5 bases each). This CDR3 spans 14 amino acids. The germline CDR1 and CDR2 sequences are MDHEN and SYDVKM. V was cut by 8 bases and J by 3 bases, with 14 bases left in between. The CDR3 DNA reads TGTGCCAGCGGTTCGGGACGGGGCTACAATGAGCAGTTCTTC. Residues: CASGSGRGYNEQFF.

In this sample, this clone turned up many times. The V and J genes are TRBV18 and TRBJ2-2; the D gene is possibly TRBD1 (7 bases). The CDR3 runs 16 residues. Trimming took 0 bases from V and 5 from J, leaving 13 bases between them. Looked up from germline, CDR1 is KGHSH and CDR2 is LQKENI. CDR3: CASSPPGGGTTGELFF. For the CDR3, the DNA is TGTGCCAGCTCACCACCAGGAGGGGGCACAACCGGGGAGCTGTTTTTT.

Here the CDR3 reads CASSPLRAANYGYTF. CDR3 in DNA: TGTGCCAGCTCACCCCTCCGGGCGGCTAACTATGGCTACACCTTC. The chain carries TRBV18 and TRBJ1-2; D unclear. The V gene lost 3 bases and the J gene lost 0 bases, with 11 bases spanning the gap. Germline lookup yields CDR1 KGHSH and CDR2 LQKENI. The CDR3 is 15 amino acids.

The chain combines TRBV5-4 with TRBJ2-7, with 10 bases matching TRBD2. Trimming removed 4 bases from V and 0 bases from J; junction bases left unmatched: 4. From germline, CDR1 is SGHNT and CDR2 YYREEE (reference sequence). The CDR3 runs 15 residues. This chain's CDR3 is CASSGSSGSSYEQYF. Written as DNA, the CDR3 is TGTGCCAGCAGCGGCTCTAGCGGGAGCTCCTACGAGCAGTACTTC.

V usage is TRBV27 and J usage is TRBJ2-1, with 11 bases that match TRBD2. There are 15 residues in the CDR3. The V and J ends lost 5 bases and 6 bases, in that order; junction bases with no gene match: 6. CDR1 and CDR2 (germline): MNHEY, SMNVEV (reference sequence). CDR3 in amino acids: CASSVSGRASNEQFF. CDR3 nucleotides: TGTGCCAGCAGTGTTAGCGGGAGGGCCTCCAATGAGCAGTTCTTC.